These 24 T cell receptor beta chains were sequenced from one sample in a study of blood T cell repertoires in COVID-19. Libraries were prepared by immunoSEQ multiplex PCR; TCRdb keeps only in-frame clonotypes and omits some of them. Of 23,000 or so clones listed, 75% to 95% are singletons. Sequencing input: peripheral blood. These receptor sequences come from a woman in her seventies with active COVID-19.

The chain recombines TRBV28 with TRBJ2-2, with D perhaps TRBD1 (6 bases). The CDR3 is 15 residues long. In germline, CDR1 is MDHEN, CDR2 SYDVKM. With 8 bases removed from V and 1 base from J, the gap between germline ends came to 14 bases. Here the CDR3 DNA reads TGTGCCAGCGGGGGCGGAAACATGAACACCGGGGAGCTGTTTTTT. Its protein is CASGGGNMNTGELFF.

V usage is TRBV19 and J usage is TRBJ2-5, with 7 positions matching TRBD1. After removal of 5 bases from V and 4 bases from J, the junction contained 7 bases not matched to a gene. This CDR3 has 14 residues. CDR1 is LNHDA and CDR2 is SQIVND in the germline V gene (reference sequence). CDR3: CASSAQGLRETQYF. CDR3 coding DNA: TGTGCCAGTAGTGCACAGGGGTTGCGAGAGACCCAGTACTTC.

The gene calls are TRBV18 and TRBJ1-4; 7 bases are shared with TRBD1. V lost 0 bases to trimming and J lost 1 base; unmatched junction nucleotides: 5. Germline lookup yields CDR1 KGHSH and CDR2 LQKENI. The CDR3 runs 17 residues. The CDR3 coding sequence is TGTGCCAGCTCACCACCCGAGGGGGCCGGAACTAATGAAAAACTGTTTTTT. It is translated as CASSPPEGAGTNEKLFF.

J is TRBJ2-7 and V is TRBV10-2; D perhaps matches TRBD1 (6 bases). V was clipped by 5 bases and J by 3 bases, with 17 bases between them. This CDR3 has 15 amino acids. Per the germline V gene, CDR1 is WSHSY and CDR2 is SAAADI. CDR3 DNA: TGCGCCAGCAGTCACAAAGACAGGATGATCTACGAGCAGTACTTC. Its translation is CASSHKDRMIYEQYF.

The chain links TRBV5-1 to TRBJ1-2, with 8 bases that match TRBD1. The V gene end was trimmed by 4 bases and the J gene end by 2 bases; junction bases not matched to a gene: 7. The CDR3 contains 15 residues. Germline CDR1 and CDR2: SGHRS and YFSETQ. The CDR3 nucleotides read TGCGCCAGCAGCCCGCAACCAGGGGGCAACTATGGCTACACCTTC. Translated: CASSPQPGGNYGYTF.

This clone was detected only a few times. The CDR3 DNA is TGCGCCAGCAGTGAGTCGGCGACAGCTTATGGCTACACCTTC. Residues: CASSESATAYGYTF. This sequence joins TRBV10-1 and TRBJ1-2, with D tentatively TRBD1 (5 bases). The CDR3 length is 14 residues. Deletions cut 0 bases from V and 5 bases from J, with 10 bases between. Germline V lookup: CDR1 WNHNN, CDR2 SYGVQD (reference sequence).

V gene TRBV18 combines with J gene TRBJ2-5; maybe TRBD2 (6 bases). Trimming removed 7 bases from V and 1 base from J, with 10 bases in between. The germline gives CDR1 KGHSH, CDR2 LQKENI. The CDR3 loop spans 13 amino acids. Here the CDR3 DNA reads TGTGCCAGCTTACGGACTACCCAAGAGACCCAGTACTTC. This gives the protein CASLRTTQETQYF.

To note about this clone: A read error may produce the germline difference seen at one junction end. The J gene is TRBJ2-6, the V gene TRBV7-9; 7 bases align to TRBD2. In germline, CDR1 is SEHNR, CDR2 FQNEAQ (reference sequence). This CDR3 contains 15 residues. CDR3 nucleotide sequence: TGTGCCAGCAGCCGGGACTACTCCGGGGCCAACATCCTGACTTTC. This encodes CASSRDYSGANILTF.

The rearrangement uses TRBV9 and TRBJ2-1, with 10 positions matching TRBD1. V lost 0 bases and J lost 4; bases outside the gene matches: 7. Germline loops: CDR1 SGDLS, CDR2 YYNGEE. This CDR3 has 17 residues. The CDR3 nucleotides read TGTGCCAGCAGCGTAGGAACGGGACAGGGGATTTACAATGAGCAGTTCTTC. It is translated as CASSVGTGQGIYNEQFF.

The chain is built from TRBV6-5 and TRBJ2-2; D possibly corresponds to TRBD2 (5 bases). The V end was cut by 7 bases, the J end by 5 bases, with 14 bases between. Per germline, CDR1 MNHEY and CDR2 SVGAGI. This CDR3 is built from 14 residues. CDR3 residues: CASKRARSTGELFF. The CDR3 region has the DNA TGTGCCAGCAAGAGGGCCAGATCGACCGGGGAGCTGTTTTTT.

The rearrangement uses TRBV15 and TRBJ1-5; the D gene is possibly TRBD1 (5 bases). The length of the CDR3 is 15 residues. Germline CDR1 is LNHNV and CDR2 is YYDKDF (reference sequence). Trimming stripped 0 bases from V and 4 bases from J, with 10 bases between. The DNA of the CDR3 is TGTGCCACCAGCAGAGATCCGCAGGGAAATCAGCCCCAGCATTTT. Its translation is CATSRDPQGNQPQHF.

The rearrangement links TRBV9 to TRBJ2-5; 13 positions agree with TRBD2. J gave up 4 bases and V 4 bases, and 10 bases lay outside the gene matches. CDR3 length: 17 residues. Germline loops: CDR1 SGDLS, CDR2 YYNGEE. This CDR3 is CASSPDGLAGVGETQYF. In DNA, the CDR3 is TGTGCCAGCAGCCCAGACGGACTAGCGGGAGTAGGAGAGACCCAGTACTTC. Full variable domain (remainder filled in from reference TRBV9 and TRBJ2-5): DSGVTQTPKHLITATGQRVTLRCSPRSGDLSVYWYQQSLDQGLQFLIQYYNGEERAKGNILERFSAQQFPDLHSELNLSSLELGDSALYFCASSPDGLAGVGETQYFGPGTRLLVL.

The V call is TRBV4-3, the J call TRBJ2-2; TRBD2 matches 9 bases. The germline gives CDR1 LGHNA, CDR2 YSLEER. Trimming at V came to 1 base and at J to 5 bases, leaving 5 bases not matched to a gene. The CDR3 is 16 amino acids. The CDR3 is CASSQALSGGTGELFF. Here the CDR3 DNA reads TGCGCCAGCAGCCAAGCACTCAGCGGGGGGACCGGGGAGCTGTTTTTT.

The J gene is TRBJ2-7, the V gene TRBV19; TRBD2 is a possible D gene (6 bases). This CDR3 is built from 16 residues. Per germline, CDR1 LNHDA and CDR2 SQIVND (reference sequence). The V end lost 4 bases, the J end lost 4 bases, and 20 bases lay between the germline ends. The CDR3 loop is CASSRALARTNYEQYF. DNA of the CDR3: TGTGCCAGTAGTAGAGCGCTAGCGCGAACCAATTACGAGCAGTACTTC.

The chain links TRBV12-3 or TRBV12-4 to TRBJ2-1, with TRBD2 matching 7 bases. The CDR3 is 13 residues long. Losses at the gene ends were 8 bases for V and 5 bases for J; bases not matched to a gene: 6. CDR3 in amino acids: CASGSGLDNEQFF. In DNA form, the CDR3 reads TGTGCCAGCGGGAGCGGACTAGACAATGAGCAGTTCTTC.

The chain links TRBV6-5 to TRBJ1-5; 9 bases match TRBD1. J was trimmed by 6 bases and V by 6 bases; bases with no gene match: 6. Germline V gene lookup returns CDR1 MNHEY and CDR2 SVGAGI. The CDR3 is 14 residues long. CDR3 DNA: TGTGCCAGCAGGCTCGACAGGGGGTCTCAGCCCCAGCATTTT. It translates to CASRLDRGSQPQHF.

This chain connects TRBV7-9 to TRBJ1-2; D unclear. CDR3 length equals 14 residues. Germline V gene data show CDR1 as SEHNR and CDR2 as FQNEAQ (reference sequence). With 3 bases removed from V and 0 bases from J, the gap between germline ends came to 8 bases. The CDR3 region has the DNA TGTGCCAGCAGCTTGAGCCACTCTAACTATGGCTACACCTTC. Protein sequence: CASSLSHSNYGYTF.

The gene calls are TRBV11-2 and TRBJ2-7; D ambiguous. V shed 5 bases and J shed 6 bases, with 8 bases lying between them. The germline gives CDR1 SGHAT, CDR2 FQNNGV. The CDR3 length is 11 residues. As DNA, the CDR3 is TGTGCCAGCAGCCCTAGTCTCGAGCAGTACTTC. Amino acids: CASSPSLEQYF.

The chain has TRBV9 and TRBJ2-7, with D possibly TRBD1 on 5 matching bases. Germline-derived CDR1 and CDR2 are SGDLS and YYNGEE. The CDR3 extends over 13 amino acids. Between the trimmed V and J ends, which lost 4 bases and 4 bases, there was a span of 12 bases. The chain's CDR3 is CASSISSGYEQYF. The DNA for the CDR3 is TGTGCCAGCAGCATCAGTTCAGGGTACGAGCAGTACTTC.

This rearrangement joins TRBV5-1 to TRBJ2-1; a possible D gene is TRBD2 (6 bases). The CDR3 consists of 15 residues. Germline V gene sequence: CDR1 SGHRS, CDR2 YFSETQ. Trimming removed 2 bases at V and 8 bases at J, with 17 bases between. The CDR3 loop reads CASSFGGTLRDEQFF. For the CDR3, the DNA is TGCGCCAGCAGCTTCGGCGGGACCCTTCGGGATGAGCAGTTCTTC.

The CDR3 protein is CASSRHLNTEAFF. The CDR3 DNA follows: TGTGCCAGCAGTCGACACCTGAACACTGAAGCTTTCTTT. V is TRBV12-3 or TRBV12-4 and J is TRBJ1-1, with D unclear. The V end lost 5 bases, the J end lost 0 bases, and 7 bases lay between the germline ends. This CDR3 is built from 13 residues.

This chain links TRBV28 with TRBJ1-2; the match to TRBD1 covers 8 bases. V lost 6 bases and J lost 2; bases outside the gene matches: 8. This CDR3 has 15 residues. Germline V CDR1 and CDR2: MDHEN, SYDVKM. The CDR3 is CASRSRQGRNYGYTF. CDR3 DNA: TGTGCCAGCAGATCCCGACAGGGGAGGAACTATGGCTACACCTTC.

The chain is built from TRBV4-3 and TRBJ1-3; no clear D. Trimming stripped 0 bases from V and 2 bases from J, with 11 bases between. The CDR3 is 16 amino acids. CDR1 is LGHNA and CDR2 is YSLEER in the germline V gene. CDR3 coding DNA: TGCGCCAGCAGCCAAGATCACGGTGGGCCTGGAAACACCATATATTTT. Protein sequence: CASSQDHGGPGNTIYF.

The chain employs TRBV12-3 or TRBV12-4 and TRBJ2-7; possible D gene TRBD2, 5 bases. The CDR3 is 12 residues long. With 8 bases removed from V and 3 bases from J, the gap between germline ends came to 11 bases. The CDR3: CASEGLNYEQYF. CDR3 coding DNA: TGTGCCAGCGAAGGACTGAACTACGAGCAGTACTTC.